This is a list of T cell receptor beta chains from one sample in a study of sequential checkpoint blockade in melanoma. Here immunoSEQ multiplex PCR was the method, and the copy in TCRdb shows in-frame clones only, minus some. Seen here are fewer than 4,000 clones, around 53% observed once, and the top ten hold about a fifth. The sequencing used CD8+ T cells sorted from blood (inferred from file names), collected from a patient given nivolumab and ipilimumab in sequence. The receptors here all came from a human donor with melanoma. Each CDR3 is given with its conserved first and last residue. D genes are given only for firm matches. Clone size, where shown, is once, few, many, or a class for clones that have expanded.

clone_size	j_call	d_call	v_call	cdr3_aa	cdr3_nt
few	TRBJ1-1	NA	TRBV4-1	CASSQGYGTQGDTEAFF	TGCGCCAGCAGCCAAGGCTACGGGACTCAGGGCGACACTGAAGCTTTCTTT
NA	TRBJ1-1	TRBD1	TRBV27	CASSPAHRGTEAFF	TGTGCCAGCAGTCCGGCGCACAGGGGCACTGAAGCTTTCTTT
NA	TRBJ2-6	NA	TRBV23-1	CASSPVWANVLTF	TGCGCCAGCAGTCCCGTGTGGGCCAACGTCCTGACTTTC
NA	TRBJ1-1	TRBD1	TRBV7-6	CASSLGNRGGNTEAFF	TGTGCCAGCAGCTTAGGGAACAGGGGGGGGAACACTGAAGCTTTCTTT
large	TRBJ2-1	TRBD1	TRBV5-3	CARSTGQGAKNEQFF	TGTGCCAGAAGCACCGGACAGGGGGCAAAAAATGAGCAGTTCTTC
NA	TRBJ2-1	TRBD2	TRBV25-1	CASIGGSSYNEQFF	TGTGCCAGCATCGGCGGGAGTTCCTACAATGAGCAGTTCTTC
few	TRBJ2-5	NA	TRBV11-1	CASSLESELGQETQYF	TGTGCCAGCAGCTTAGAATCGGAGCTGGGCCAAGAGACCCAGTACTTC
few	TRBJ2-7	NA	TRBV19	CASSPDSNEQYF	TGTGCCAGTAGCCCGGACTCTAACGAGCAGTACTTC
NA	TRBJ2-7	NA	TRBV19	CASSPDSNEQYF	TGTGCCAGTAGCCCGGACTCTAACGAGCAGTACTTC
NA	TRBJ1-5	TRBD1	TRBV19	CASSIRGQGINQPQHF	TGTGCCAGTAGTATACGGGGACAGGGTATCAATCAGCCCCAGCATTTT
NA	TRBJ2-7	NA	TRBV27	CASSLVGRVYEQYF	TGTGCCAGCAGTTTGGTGGGCAGGGTGTACGAGCAGTACTTC
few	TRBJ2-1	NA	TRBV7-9	CASRRKLQGNEQFF	TGTGCCAGCAGGCGAAAACTACAGGGCAATGAGCAGTTCTTC
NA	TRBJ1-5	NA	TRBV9	CASSVGGGNQPQHF	TGTGCCAGCAGCGTAGGGGGCGGCAATCAGCCCCAGCATTTT
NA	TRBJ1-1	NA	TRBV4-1	CASSLDRLNTEAFF	TGCGCCAGCAGCCTGGACAGATTGAACACTGAAGCTTTCTTT
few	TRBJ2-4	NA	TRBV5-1	CASSLGQGLAKNIQYF	TGCGCCAGCAGCTTGGGTCAGGGGTTAGCCAAAAACATTCAGTACTTC
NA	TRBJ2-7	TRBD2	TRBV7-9	CASRTSGENYEQYF	TGTGCCAGCAGGACTAGCGGTGAAAACTACGAGCAGTACTTC
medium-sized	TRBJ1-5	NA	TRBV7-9	CASSLGSGEKGEPNQPQHF	TGTGCCAGCAGCTTGGGATCTGGGGAGAAGGGAGAACCGAATCAGCCCCAGCATTTT
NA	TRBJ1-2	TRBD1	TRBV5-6	CASSSPGQGNYGYTF	TGTGCCAGCAGCTCCCCGGGACAGGGGAACTATGGCTACACCTTC
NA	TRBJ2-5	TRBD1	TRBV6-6	CASSYEQGELGETQYF	TGTGCCAGCAGTTACGAACAGGGGGAATTAGGGGAGACCCAGTACTTC
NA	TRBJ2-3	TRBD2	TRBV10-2	CASSAGTSGRVEVTDTQYF	TGCGCCAGCAGTGCAGGGACTAGCGGGAGGGTAGAGGTCACAGATACGCAGTATTTT
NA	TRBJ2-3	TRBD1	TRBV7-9	CASSKGQGGSDTQYF	TGTGCCAGCAGCAAGGGACAGGGAGGGTCAGATACGCAGTATTTT
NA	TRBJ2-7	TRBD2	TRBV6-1	CASSARLAGVLEQYF	TGTGCCAGCAGCGCAAGACTAGCGGGAGTTTTAGAGCAGTACTTC
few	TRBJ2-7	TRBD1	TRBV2	CASSDRTGAAESYEQYF	TGTGCCAGCAGTGACCGGACAGGGGCCGCGGAATCCTACGAGCAGTACTTC
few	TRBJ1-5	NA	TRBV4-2	CASSNFRQPQHF	TGTGCCAGCAGCAATTTTCGTCAGCCCCAGCATTTT
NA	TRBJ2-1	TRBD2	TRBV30	CALSSGTFNEQFF	TGTGCCTTATCTAGCGGGACGTTCAATGAGCAGTTCTTC
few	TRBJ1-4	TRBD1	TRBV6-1	CASTTGESEKLFF	TGTGCCAGCACGACAGGGGAGAGTGAAAAACTGTTTTTT
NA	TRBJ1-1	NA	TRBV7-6	CASIPAVGDKNTEAFF	TGTGCCAGCATCCCTGCCGTGGGGGACAAAAACACTGAAGCTTTCTTT
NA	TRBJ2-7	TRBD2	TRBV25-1	CASSGPSGSYEQYF	TGTGCCAGCAGTGGGCCTAGCGGCTCCTACGAGCAGTACTTC
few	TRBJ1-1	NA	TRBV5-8	CASSLWGENTEAFF	TGTGCCAGCAGCTTGTGGGGGGAGAACACTGAAGCTTTCTTT
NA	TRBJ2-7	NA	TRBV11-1	CASSLAGTSYEQYF	TGTGCCAGCAGCTTGGCAGGAACCTCCTACGAGCAGTACTTC
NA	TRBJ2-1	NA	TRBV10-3	CAISEHSLNEQFF	TGTGCCATCAGTGAGCACTCTCTCAATGAGCAGTTCTTC
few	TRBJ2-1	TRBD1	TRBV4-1	CASSHTGTGYEQFF	TGCGCCAGCAGCCACACCGGGACAGGGTATGAGCAGTTCTTC
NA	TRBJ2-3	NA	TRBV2	CASRLDFTDTQYF	TGTGCCAGCAGACTGGACTTCACAGATACGCAGTATTTT
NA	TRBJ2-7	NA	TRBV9	CASSVDPSGSYEQYF	TGTGCCAGCAGCGTTGACCCGAGCGGGTCCTACGAGCAGTACTTC
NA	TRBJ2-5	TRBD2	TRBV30	CAWRDTSGSWETQYF	TGTGCCTGGAGGGATACTAGCGGGAGCTGGGAGACCCAGTACTTC
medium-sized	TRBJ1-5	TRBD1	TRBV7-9	CASSLRDRGANQPQHF	TGTGCCAGCAGCTTACGGGACAGGGGGGCCAATCAGCCCCAGCATTTT
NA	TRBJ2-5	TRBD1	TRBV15	CATSRGLGQQETQYF	TGTGCCACCAGCAGAGGGTTGGGACAGCAAGAGACCCAGTACTTC